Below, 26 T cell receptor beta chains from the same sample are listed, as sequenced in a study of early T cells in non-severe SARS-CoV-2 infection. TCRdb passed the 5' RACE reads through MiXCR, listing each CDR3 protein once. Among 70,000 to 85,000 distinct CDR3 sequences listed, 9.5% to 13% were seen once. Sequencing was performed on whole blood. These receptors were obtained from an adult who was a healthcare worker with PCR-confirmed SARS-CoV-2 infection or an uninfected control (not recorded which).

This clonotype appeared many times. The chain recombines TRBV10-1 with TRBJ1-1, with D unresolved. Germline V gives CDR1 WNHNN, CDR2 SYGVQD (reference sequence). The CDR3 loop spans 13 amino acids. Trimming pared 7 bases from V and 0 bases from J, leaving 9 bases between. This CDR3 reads CASKRLMNTEAFF. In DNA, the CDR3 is TGCGCCAGCAAAAGACTAATGAACACTGAAGCTTTCTTT.

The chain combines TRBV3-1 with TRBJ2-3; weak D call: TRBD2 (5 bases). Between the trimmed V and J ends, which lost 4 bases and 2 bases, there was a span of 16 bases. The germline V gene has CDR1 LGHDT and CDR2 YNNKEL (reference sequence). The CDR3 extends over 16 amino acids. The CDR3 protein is CASSRPRGRATDTQYF. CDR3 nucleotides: TGTGCCAGCAGCCGACCCAGAGGGCGAGCCACAGATACGCAGTATTTT.

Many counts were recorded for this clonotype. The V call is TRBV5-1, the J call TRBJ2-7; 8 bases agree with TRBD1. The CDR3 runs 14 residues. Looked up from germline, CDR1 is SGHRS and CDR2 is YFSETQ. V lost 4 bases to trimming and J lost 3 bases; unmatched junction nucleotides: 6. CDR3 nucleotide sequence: TGCGCCAGCAGCCTGACAGGGGCCCACTACGAGCAGTACTTC. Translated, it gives CASSLTGAHYEQYF.

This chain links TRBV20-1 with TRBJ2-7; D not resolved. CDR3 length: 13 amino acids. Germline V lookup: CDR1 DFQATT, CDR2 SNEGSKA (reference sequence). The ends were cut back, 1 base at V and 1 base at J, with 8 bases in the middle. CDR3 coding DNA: TGCAGTGCTAGAGGATGGCAGTCCTACGAGCAGTACTTC. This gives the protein CSARGWQSYEQYF.

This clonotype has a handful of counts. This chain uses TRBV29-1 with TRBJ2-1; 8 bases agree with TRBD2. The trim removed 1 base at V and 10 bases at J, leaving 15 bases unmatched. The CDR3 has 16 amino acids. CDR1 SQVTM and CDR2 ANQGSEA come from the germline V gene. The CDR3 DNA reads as TGCAGCGTTGAAGCAACCGGGACTAGGCCCGGAGTGGAGCAGTTCTTC. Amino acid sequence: CSVEATGTRPGVEQFF.

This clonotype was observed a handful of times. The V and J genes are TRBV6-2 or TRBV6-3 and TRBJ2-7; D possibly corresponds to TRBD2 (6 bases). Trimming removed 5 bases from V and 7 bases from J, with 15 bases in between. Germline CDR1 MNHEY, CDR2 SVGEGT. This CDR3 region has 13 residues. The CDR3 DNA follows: TGTGCCAGCAGTCCCGGGGGAGGAGAGGAGCAGTACTTC. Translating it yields CASSPGGGEEQYF.

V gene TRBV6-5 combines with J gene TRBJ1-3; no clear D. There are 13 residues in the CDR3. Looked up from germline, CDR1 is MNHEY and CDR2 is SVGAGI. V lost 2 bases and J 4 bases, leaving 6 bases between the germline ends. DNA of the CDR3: TGTGCCAGCAGTTACCCCCCCGGAAACACCATATATTTT. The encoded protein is CASSYPPGNTIYF.

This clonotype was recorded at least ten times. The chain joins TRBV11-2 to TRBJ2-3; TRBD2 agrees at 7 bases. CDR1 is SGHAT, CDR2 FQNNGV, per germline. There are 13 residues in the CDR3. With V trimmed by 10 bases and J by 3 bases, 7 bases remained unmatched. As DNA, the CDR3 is TGTGCCACCTTATCTAGCGGAACAGATACGCAGTATTTT. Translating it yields CATLSSGTDTQYF.

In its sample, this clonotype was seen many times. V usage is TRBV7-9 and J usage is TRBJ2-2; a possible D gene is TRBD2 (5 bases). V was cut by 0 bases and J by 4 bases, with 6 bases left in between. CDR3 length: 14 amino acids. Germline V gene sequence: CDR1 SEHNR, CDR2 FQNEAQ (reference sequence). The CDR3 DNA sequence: TGTGCCAGCAGCTTAGCAGGGAGCACCGGGGAGCTGTTTTTT. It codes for CASSLAGSTGELFF.

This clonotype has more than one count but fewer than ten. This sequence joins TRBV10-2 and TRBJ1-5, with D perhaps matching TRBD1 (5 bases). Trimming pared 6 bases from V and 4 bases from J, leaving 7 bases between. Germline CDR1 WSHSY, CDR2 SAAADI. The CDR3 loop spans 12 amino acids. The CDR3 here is CASRQGNQPQHF. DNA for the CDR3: TGCGCCAGCAGGCAGGGAAATCAGCCCCAGCATTTT.

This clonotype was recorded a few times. The CDR3 DNA follows: TGTGCCAGCAGCTTAGATATAAATTACAATGAGCAGTTCTTC. Translation: CASSLDINYNEQFF. The chain is built from TRBV11-2 and TRBJ2-1, with D unclear. The CDR3 covers 14 residues. Per the germline V gene, CDR1 is SGHAT and CDR2 is FQNNGV. Trimming took off 0 bases at V and 4 bases at J, with 7 bases between the two ends.

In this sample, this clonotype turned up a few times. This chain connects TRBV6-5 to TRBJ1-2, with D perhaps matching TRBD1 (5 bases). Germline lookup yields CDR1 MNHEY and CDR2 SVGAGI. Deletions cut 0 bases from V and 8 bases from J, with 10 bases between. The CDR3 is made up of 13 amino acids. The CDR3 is CASSYSGGSGYTF. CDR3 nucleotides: TGTGCCAGCAGTTACTCGGGGGGTTCCGGCTACACCTTC.

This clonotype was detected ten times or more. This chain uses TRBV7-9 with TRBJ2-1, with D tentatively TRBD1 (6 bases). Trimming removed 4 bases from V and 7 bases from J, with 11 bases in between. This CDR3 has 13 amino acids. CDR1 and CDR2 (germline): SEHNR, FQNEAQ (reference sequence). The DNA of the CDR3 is TGTGCCAGCAGCTCACAGGGTTGGAATGAGCAGTTCTTC. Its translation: CASSSQGWNEQFF.

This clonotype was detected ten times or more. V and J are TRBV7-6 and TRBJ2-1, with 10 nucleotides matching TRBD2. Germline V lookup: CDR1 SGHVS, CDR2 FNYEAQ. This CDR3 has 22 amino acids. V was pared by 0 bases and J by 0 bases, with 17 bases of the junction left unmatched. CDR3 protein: CASSLASYSLAGVPSSYNEQFF. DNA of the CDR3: TGTGCCAGCAGCTTAGCCTCCTATAGTCTAGCGGGGGTCCCCAGCTCCTACAATGAGCAGTTCTTC.

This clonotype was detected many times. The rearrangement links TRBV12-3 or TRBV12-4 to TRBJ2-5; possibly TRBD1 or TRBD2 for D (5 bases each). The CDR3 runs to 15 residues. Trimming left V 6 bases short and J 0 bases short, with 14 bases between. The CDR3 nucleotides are TGTGCCAGCAGCCCGGGACCGTCGTACCAAGAGACCCAGTACTTC. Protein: CASSPGPSYQETQYF.

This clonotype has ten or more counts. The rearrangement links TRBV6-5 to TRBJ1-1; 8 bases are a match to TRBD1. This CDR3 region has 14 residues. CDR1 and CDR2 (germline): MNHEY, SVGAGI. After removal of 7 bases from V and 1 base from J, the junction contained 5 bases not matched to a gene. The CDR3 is CASNRQGRNTEAFF. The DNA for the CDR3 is TGTGCCAGCAATCGACAGGGGCGGAACACTGAAGCTTTCTTT.

The CDR3 coding sequence is TGTGCCAGCAGCCAAGATCTTCGGGAGGGCCGGAGAGATACGCAGTATTTT. Its protein is CASSQDLREGRRDTQYF. The gene calls are TRBV3-1 and TRBJ2-3; 8 bases line up with TRBD2. Per germline, CDR1 LGHDT and CDR2 YNNKEL (reference sequence). CDR3 length equals 17 residues. The V gene end was trimmed by 0 bases and the J gene end by 5 bases; junction bases not matched to a gene: 10.

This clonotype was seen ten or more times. CDR3: CASTSGQGKIETQYF. The CDR3 bases are TGTGCCAGCACTTCGGGACAGGGTAAAATAGAGACCCAGTACTTC. This chain links TRBV3-1 with TRBJ2-5, with 9 bases aligning to TRBD1. Germline loops: CDR1 LGHDT, CDR2 YNNKEL (reference sequence). The CDR3 has 15 residues. The junction had 10 bases not matched to a gene; V was cut back by 7 bases and J by 4 bases.

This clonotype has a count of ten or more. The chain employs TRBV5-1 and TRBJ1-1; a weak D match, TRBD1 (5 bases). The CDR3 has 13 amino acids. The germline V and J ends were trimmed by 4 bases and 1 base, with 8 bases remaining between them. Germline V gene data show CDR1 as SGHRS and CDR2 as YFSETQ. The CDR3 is CASSTTENTEAFF. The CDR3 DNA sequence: TGCGCCAGCAGCACGACAGAGAACACTGAAGCTTTCTTT.

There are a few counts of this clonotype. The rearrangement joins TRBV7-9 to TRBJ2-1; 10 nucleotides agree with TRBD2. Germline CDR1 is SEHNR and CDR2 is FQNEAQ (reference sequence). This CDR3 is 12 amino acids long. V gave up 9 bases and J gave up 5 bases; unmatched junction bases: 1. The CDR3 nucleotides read TGTGCCAGTGGGACTAGCGACAATGAGCAGTTCTTC. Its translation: CASGTSDNEQFF.

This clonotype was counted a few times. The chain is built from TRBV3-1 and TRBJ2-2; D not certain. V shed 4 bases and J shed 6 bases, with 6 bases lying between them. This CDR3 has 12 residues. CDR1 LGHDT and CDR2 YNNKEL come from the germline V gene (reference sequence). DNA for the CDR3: TGTGCCAGCAGCCCGCAGGCCGGGGAGCTGTTTTTT. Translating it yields CASSPQAGELFF. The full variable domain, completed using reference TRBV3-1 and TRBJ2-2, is DTAVSQTPKYLVTQMGNDKSIKCEQNLGHDTMYWYKQDSKKFLKIMFSYNNKELIINETVPNRFSPKSPDKAHLNLHINSLELGDSAVYFCASSPQAGELFFGEGSRLTVL.

The CDR3 is CSVVLPGALTQYF. The CDR3 DNA is TGCAGCGTTGTTCTCCCGGGCGCCTTGACCCAGTACTTC. V is TRBV29-1 and J is TRBJ2-5; D unresolved. The CDR3 totals 13 residues. V dropped 4 bases and J dropped 7 bases, with 16 bases sitting between them. CDR1 SQVTM and CDR2 ANQGSEA come from the germline V gene.

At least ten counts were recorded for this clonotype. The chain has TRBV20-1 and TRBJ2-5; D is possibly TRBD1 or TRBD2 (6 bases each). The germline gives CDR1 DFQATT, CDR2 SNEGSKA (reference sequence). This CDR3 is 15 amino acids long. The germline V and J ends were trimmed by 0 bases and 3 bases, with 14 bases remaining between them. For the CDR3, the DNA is TGCAGTGCTAGAGATCGGGTTAGGGGGGAAGAGACCCAGTACTTC. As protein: CSARDRVRGEETQYF.

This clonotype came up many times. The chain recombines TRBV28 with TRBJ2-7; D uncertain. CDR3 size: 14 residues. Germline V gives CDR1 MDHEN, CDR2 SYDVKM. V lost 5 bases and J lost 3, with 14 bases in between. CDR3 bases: TGTGCCAGCAGTCCGCCGGCCGGTGACTACGAGCAGTACTTC. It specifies CASSPPAGDYEQYF.

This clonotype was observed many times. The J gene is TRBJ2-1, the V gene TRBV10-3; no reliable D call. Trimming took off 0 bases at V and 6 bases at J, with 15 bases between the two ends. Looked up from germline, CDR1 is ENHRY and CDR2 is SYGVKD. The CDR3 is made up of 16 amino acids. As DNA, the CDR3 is TGTGCCATCAGTGAGTCATTTAGTCAAGCATTCAATGAGCAGTTCTTC. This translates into CAISESFSQAFNEQFF.

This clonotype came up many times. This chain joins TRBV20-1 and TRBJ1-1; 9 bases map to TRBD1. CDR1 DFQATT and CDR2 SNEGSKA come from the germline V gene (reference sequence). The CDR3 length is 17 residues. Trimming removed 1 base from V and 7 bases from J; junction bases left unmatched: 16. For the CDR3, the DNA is TGCAGTGCTAGAGTGTCTACCGGGGACAGGGAGTACGGTGAAGCTTTCTTT. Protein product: CSARVSTGDREYGEAFF.